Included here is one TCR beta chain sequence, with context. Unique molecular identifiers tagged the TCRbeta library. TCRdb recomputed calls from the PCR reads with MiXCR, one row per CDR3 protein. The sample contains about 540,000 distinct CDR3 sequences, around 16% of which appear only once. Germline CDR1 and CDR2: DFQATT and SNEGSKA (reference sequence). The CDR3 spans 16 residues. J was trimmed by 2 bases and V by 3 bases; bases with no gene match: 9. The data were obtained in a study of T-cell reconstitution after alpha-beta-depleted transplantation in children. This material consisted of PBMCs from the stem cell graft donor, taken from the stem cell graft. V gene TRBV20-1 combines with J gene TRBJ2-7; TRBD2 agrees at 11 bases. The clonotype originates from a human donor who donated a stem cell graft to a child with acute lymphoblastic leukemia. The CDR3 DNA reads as TGCAGTGCTAGCGCCGGACCGGGACTAGCGGCCTACGAGCAGTACTTC. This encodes CSASAGPGLAAYEQYF.